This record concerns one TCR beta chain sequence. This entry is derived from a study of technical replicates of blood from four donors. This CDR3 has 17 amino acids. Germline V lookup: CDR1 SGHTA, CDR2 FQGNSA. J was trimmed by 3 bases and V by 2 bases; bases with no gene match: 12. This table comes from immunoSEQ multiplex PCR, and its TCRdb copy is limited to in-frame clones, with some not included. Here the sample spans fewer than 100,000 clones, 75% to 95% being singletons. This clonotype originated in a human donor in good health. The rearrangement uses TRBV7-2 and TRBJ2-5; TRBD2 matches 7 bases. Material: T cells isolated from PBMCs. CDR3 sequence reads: CASSLSHGRFKKETQYF. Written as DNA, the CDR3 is TGTGCCAGCAGCTTATCACACGGGAGGTTTAAGAAAGAGACCCAGTACTTC. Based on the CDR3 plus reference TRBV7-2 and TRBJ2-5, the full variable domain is GAGVSQSPSNKVTEKGKDVELRCDPISGHTALYWYRQSLGQGLEFLIYFQGNSAPDKSGLPSDRFSAERTGGSVSTLTIQRTQQEDSAVYLCASSLSHGRFKKETQYFGPGTRLLVL.